This entry is about one T cell receptor beta chain. This clonotype was counted ten times or more. The specificity of this receptor is unknown. No much larger clone is present one base from it, and per-base qualities are unavailable. The sample belongs to a study of response to subunit inactivated influenza vaccine (dated by TCRdb to 2017 to 2018). With respect to the entire study: To follow how T cells responded to a trivalent subunit inactivated influenza vaccine, the researchers relied on deep quantitative profiling of the T cell receptor repertoire.

Reading the germline V gene gives CDR1 SGHRS and CDR2 YFSETQ. Including cysteine and phenylalanine, the CDR3 has 16 amino acids. Only the CDR3 region is kept as DNA, spanning 48 bases read in frame from base 1. The trim is 4 bases for V and 0 bases for J, with a gap of 15 bases between the germline ends. Results and caveats for the whole study, not just this receptor: The authors proposed that each seasonal influenza vaccination may bring in only a limited number of new T cells.

Libraries came from RT-PCR. TCRdb records Illumina HiSeq 2500 as the sequencer. The public reads were reprocessed in TCRdb via fastp at Q25 and MiXCR, keeping in-frame beta chains. Every CDR3 protein is listed once, alongside the most common genes and DNA of its rows. The sample yields about 180,000 distinct CDR3 sequences; roughly 8.7% were counted once. Approximately 11% of the sample belongs to the ten largest clones. This clonotype was sampled from a man aged 50-60 years who received an inactivated influenza vaccine. Donor details come from another sample of the same person, matched by shared clones. The source was non-naive T cells sorted from PBMCs, collected on the day of vaccination. The sample's cell subset or site, from its label and the paper: memory T cell fraction. Recombination linked TRBV5-1 to TRBJ2-3; the D gene remains uncertain. The CDR3: CASSPLGVGSTDTQYF. The nucleotides are TGCGCCAGCAGCCCACTTGGGGTGGGGAGCACAGATACGCAGTATTTT.